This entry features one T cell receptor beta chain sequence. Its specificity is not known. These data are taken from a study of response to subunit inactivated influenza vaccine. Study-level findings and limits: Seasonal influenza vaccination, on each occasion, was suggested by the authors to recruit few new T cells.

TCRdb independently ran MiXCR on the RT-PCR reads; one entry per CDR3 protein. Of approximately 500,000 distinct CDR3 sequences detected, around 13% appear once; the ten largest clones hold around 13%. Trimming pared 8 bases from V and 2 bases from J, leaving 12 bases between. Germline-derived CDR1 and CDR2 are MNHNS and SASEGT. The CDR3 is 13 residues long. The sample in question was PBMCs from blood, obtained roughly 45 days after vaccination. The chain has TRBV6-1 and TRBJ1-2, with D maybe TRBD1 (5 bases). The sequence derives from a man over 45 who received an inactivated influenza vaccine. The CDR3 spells CASGARENYGYTF. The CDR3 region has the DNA TGTGCCAGCGGGGCCAGGGAGAACTATGGCTACACCTTC.